This TCR beta chain was identified during a study of identical twins. A note on this clonotype: What it recognizes is unknown.

MiXCR was run by TCRdb on the 5' RACE reads, yielding one entry per CDR3 protein. The sample comprises 540,000 or so distinct CDR3 sequences, approximately 20% of which are singletons, and 0.48% rests with the top ten. From germline, CDR1 is ENHRY and CDR2 SYGVKD. Trimming left V 6 bases short and J 0 bases short, with 18 bases between. The CDR3 length is 16 residues. Study-wide results and caveats: With abundant cord blood beta clonotypes, insertions were fewer; memory repertoires showed no such pattern. A cross-sectional statistical analysis, not follow-up of the same donors, supported the conclusions. Alpha sequences that were out-of-frame and twin-shared showed an excess of low generation probability.

This sample was shared with a second study, whose subject was yellow fever vaccine responses in identical twins. From that study: Convergence reportedly seemed to mark part of the twins' vaccine T cell response, with personalization marking the rest.

The rearrangement uses TRBV10-3 and TRBJ2-7; either TRBD1 or TRBD2 may fit D (5 bases each). Sequencing was performed on CD4+ T cells sorted from blood. The sequence came from a young woman in good health. CDR3 in amino acids: CAISRGATLSSYEQYV. The CDR3 DNA reads TGTGCCATCAGCAGAGGGGCAACTCTTAGCTCCTACGAGCAGTACGTC.